These 25 T cell receptor beta chains were all obtained from the same sample, sequenced in a study of blood T cell repertoires in COVID-19. TCRdb's copy holds only in-frame clones and misses some; the assay was immunoSEQ multiplex PCR. This sample has more than 300,000 clones, with 65% to 90% found just once. The sample consisted of PBMCs or T cells enriched from blood (not recorded which). Receptors originate from a man aged 25 to 40 who had recovered from COVID-19.

This rearrangement joins TRBV7-9 to TRBJ1-1; D remains unclear. The CDR3 is 13 residues long. Germline V gene lookup returns CDR1 SEHNR and CDR2 FQNEAQ (reference sequence). Between the trimmed V and J ends, which lost 4 bases and 0 bases, there was a span of 6 bases. The CDR3 region is CASSSSMNTEAFF. As DNA, the CDR3 is TGTGCCAGCAGCTCTTCTATGAACACTGAAGCTTTCTTT.

V and J are TRBV24-1 and TRBJ2-1; 8 bases map to TRBD1. The CDR3 is 15 residues long. Germline-derived CDR1 and CDR2 are KGHDR and SFDVKD. Unmatched junction bases numbered 6, after V lost 1 base and J lost 8 bases. The CDR3: CATSDFRTGSDEQFF. The DNA for the CDR3 is TGTGCCACCAGTGATTTTCGGACAGGGTCCGATGAGCAGTTCTTC.

V usage is TRBV5-1 and J usage is TRBJ1-4; no reliable D call. Germline CDR1 reads SGHRS; CDR2 reads YFSETQ. The CDR3 contains 15 residues. Trimming took off 4 bases at V and 7 bases at J, with 17 bases between the two ends. The CDR3 protein is CASSPAGGFGEKLFF. The CDR3 bases are TGCGCCAGCAGCCCGGCGGGCGGGTTCGGTGAAAAACTGTTTTTT.

The chain is built from TRBV2 and TRBJ1-5; 7 positions agree with TRBD1. Trimming removed 6 bases from V and 4 bases from J; junction bases left unmatched: 9. The CDR3 has 15 amino acids. Germline V lookup: CDR1 SNHLY, CDR2 FYNNEI. The CDR3, as DNA: TGTGCCAGCAGAACGACGGGACAGTTGAATCAGCCCCAGCATTTT. Its protein is CASRTTGQLNQPQHF.

This clone was detected only a few times. The CDR3 bases are TGTGCCAGCAGCTTTGGGCCCACAGATACGCAGTATTTT. Its protein product is CASSFGPTDTQYF. V is TRBV7-8 and J is TRBJ2-3; D is uncertain. CDR3 length: 13 amino acids. The V gene's germline CDR1 is SGHVS and CDR2 FQNEAQ. Trimming left V 3 bases short and J 2 bases short, with 6 bases between.

V gene TRBV18 combines with J gene TRBJ2-2; 11 nucleotides match TRBD2. Germline trimming cut 3 bases from V and 7 bases from J; bases unmatched to any gene: 10. This CDR3 has 17 residues. Germline CDR1 is KGHSH and CDR2 is LQKENI. The CDR3 nucleotides read TGTGCCAGCTCACCGTTCGTACTAGCGGGAGTGAGCGGGGAGCTGTTTTTT. Translation: CASSPFVLAGVSGELFF.

CDR3 loop: CAWSAQGEAFF. DNA of the CDR3: TGTGCCTGGAGTGCCCAGGGTGAAGCTTTCTTT. The V call is TRBV30, the J call TRBJ1-1, with a possible D match to TRBD1 (5 bases). This CDR3 contains 11 residues. V was shortened by 1 base and J by 7 bases, with 7 bases between the two germline ends. Germline-derived CDR1 and CDR2 are GTSNPN and SVGIG (reference sequence).

This clone was seen more than once but under ten times. This chain links TRBV5-1 with TRBJ2-7; 10 bases agree with TRBD1. Germline V gives CDR1 SGHRS, CDR2 YFSETQ. J lost 5 bases, V lost 4 bases, and 6 bases had no gene match. The CDR3 runs 14 residues. In nucleotides, the CDR3 is TGCGCCAGCAGCCGGGGACAGGGGATTGACGAGCAGTACTTC. It is translated as CASSRGQGIDEQYF.

This clone was recorded only once. The chain recombines TRBV27 with TRBJ1-1; the match to TRBD1 covers 8 bases. The V and J ends lost 2 bases and 0 bases, in that order; junction bases with no gene match: 8. This CDR3 is 17 amino acids long. Germline V gives CDR1 MNHEY, CDR2 SMNVEV (reference sequence). CDR3 protein: CASSLGQGRGMNTEAFF. CDR3 in DNA: TGTGCCAGCAGTTTAGGACAGGGTAGGGGCATGAACACTGAAGCTTTCTTT.

This chain connects TRBV6-1 to TRBJ2-5; D is perhaps TRBD2 (5 bases). The germline V gene has CDR1 MNHNS and CDR2 SASEGT. V lost 2 bases to trimming and J lost 1 base, with 8 bases between them. The length of the CDR3 is 14 residues. CDR3 DNA: TGTGCCAGCAGTGAATCCGGAGGCCAAGAGACCCAGTACTTC. This codes for CASSESGGQETQYF.

The chain combines TRBV7-2 with TRBJ1-2; D gene uncertain. The germline V gene has CDR1 SGHTA and CDR2 FQGNSA. The CDR3 spans 18 residues. V lost 4 bases and J lost 0, with 21 bases in between. Here the CDR3 reads CASSSPSARAGANYGYTF. Here the CDR3 DNA reads TGTGCCAGCAGCTCCCCCAGTGCCCGAGCGGGAGCTAACTATGGCTACACCTTC.

The V gene is TRBV7-2, the J gene TRBJ1-6, with a tentative D call TRBD1 (5 bases). V gave up 0 bases and J gave up 10 bases, with 10 bases separating them. There are 14 residues in the CDR3. Germline V gene sequence: CDR1 SGHTA, CDR2 FQGNSA. The DNA for the CDR3 is TGTGCCAGCAGCTTAGCGCCAGGGAGGTCACCCCTCCACTTT. Translating it yields CASSLAPGRSPLHF.

CDR3 loop: CASSLAPGDTQYF. CDR3 bases: TGTGCCAGCAGCTTGGCCCCCGGGGATACGCAGTATTTT. The chain couples TRBV5-4 to TRBJ2-3; D call uncertain. The V gene lost 0 bases and the J gene lost 6 bases, with 8 bases spanning the gap. Germline V gene sequence: CDR1 SGHNT, CDR2 YYREEE (reference sequence). The CDR3 has 13 amino acids.

The chain links TRBV10-3 to TRBJ1-5; 7 bases match TRBD1. The CDR3 length is 14 residues. J gave up 7 bases and V 6 bases, and 9 bases lay outside the gene matches. Germline CDR1 is ENHRY and CDR2 is SYGVKD. The chain's CDR3 is CAISAQGLEQPQHF. The DNA of the CDR3 is TGTGCCATCAGCGCACAGGGGTTGGAGCAGCCCCAGCATTTT.

V and J are TRBV7-2 and TRBJ1-5; 9 bases align to TRBD1. Per the germline V gene, CDR1 is SGHTA and CDR2 is FQGNSA. Trimming at V came to 1 base and at J to 6 bases, leaving 4 bases not matched to a gene. The CDR3 covers 15 residues. CDR3 nucleotide sequence: TGTGCCAGCAGCTTAGGGGGGACAGGGATTCAGCCCCAGCATTTT. Its protein is CASSLGGTGIQPQHF.

This clone was recorded only once. The chain carries TRBV6-2 or TRBV6-3 and TRBJ2-2; 10 positions agree with TRBD2. Losses at the gene ends were 5 bases for V and 4 bases for J; bases not matched to a gene: 4. CDR1 MNHEY and CDR2 SVGEGT come from the germline V gene. This CDR3 is built from 15 residues. CDR3 in DNA: TGTGCCAGCAGTACAAAGCGGGAGGGCACCGGGGAGCTGTTTTTT. Translated, it gives CASSTKREGTGELFF.

The chain employs TRBV5-1 and TRBJ2-3; D is perhaps TRBD1 (6 bases). Germline V CDR1 and CDR2: SGHRS, YFSETQ. V was shortened by 5 bases and J by 0 bases, with 16 bases between the two germline ends. CDR3 length: 16 amino acids. The CDR3 nucleotides read TGCGCCAGCAGACAAGGGAGACAGGCTAGCACAGATACGCAGTATTTT. Amino acid sequence: CASRQGRQASTDTQYF.

This rearrangement joins TRBV18 to TRBJ1-2; tentative D call: TRBD1 (6 bases). Germline values: CDR1 KGHSH, CDR2 LQKENI. The CDR3 has 13 amino acids. V dropped 1 base and J dropped 4 bases, with 7 bases sitting between them. The CDR3 DNA sequence: TGTGCCAGCTCACCACAGGGGGTCTATGGCTACACCTTC. The encoded protein is CASSPQGVYGYTF.

This clone appeared a few times. The CDR3 sequence: CASSLDQGWDGYTF. CDR3 DNA: TGTGCCAGCAGCTTAGATCAGGGGTGGGATGGCTACACCTTC. The chain has TRBV7-9 and TRBJ1-2, with TRBD1 as a possible D gene (6 bases). Germline V gene sequence: CDR1 SEHNR, CDR2 FQNEAQ (reference sequence). This CDR3 region has 14 residues. V was clipped by 1 base and J by 6 bases, with 12 bases between them.

The J gene is TRBJ2-1, the V gene TRBV9; TRBD2 matches at 8 bases. The trim removed 2 bases at V and 7 bases at J, leaving 8 bases unmatched. The CDR3 has 15 amino acids. CDR1 is SGDLS and CDR2 is YYNGEE in the germline V gene. CDR3: CASSVPGGSWNEQFF. The CDR3 DNA follows: TGTGCCAGCAGCGTGCCGGGAGGGTCTTGGAATGAGCAGTTCTTC.

The J gene is TRBJ2-1, the V gene TRBV11-3; no firm D call. Looked up from germline, CDR1 is SGHNT and CDR2 is YENEEA. With 0 bases removed from V and 8 bases from J, the gap between germline ends came to 5 bases. The CDR3 spans 12 residues. The CDR3 reads CASSLDSDEQFF. The CDR3 bases are TGTGCCAGCAGCTTAGATTCCGATGAGCAGTTCTTC.

The chain links TRBV27 to TRBJ1-2; D is possibly TRBD1 (5 bases). Germline V gene sequence: CDR1 MNHEY, CDR2 SMNVEV (reference sequence). The V end lost 5 bases, the J end lost 7 bases, and 14 bases lay between the germline ends. This CDR3 has 13 residues. In nucleotides, the CDR3 is TGTGCCAGCAGTCCCTCAACAGGAATTGGCTACACCTTC. Protein: CASSPSTGIGYTF.

The gene calls are TRBV27 and TRBJ2-3; D gene ambiguous. The CDR3 has 14 residues. Looked up from germline, CDR1 is MNHEY and CDR2 is SMNVEV (reference sequence). V was shortened by 3 bases and J by 0 bases, with 7 bases between the two germline ends. In DNA, the CDR3 is TGTGCCAGCAGTTTTGAACAGAGCACAGATACGCAGTATTTT. The encoded protein is CASSFEQSTDTQYF.

This chain connects TRBV6-5 to TRBJ1-2; D perhaps matches TRBD1 (6 bases). The CDR3 contains 13 residues. The V gene lost 6 bases and the J gene lost 6 bases, with 14 bases spanning the gap. Germline assignment: CDR1 MNHEY and CDR2 SVGAGI. The CDR3 reads CASRVQGWDGYTF. CDR3 nucleotides: TGTGCCAGCAGAGTACAGGGTTGGGATGGCTACACCTTC.

This sequence joins TRBV13 and TRBJ2-7; D is possibly TRBD2 (5 bases). This CDR3 contains 13 residues. Germline V gives CDR1 PRHDT, CDR2 FYEKMQ (reference sequence). V was pared by 0 bases and J by 5 bases, with 8 bases between. The CDR3 nucleotides read TGTGCCAGCAGCTTAGGCCCGGGGAACGAGCAGTACTTC. This translates into CASSLGPGNEQYF.